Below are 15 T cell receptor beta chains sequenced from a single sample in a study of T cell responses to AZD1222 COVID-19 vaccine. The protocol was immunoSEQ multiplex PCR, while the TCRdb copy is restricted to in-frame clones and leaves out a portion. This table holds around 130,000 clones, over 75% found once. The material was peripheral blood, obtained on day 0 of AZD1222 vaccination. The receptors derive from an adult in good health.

The CDR3 loop reads CASSYSGAQGTEAFF. The CDR3, as DNA: TGTGCCAGCAGTTATTCCGGGGCCCAGGGCACTGAAGCTTTCTTT. The chain employs TRBV6-5 and TRBJ1-1; TRBD1 is a possible D gene (5 bases). The CDR3 sequence is 15 residues long. Between the trimmed V and J ends, which lost 3 bases and 4 bases, there was a span of 15 bases. Germline V gene sequence: CDR1 MNHEY, CDR2 SVGAGI.

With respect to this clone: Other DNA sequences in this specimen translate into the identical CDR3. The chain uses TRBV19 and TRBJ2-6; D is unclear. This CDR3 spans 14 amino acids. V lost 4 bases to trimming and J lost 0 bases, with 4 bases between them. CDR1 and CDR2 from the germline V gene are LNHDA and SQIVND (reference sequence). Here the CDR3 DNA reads TGTGCCAGTAGTACTGGCTCTGGGGCCAACGTCCTGACTTTC. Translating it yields CASSTGSGANVLTF.

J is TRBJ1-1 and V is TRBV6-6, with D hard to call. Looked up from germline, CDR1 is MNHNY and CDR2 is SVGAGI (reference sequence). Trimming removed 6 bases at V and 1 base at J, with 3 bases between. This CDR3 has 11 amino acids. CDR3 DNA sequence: TGTGCCAGCAGCTGGAACACTGAAGCTTTCTTT. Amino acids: CASSWNTEAFF.

Written as DNA, the CDR3 is TGCGCCAGCAGCCAATCGTACTACGAGCAGTACTTC. Translating it yields CASSQSYYEQYF. V and J are TRBV4-3 and TRBJ2-7, with D unresolved. Germline CDR1 reads LGHNA; CDR2 reads YSLEER. CDR3 length: 12 residues. With 2 bases removed from V and 3 bases from J, the gap between germline ends came to 5 bases.

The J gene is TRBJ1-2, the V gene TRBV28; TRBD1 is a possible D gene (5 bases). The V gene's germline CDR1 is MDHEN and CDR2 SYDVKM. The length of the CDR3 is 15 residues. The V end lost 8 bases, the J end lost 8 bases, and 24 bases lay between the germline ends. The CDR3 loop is CASGDGQSTFRGYTF. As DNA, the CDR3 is TGTGCCAGCGGGGACGGGCAGTCCACTTTCAGGGGCTACACCTTC.

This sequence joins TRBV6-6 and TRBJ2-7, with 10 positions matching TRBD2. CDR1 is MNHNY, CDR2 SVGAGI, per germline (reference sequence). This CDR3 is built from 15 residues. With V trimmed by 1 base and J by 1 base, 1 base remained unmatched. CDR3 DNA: TGTGCCAGCAGTTACTTTAGCGGGGGGTCCTACGAGCAGTACTTC. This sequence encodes CASSYFSGGSYEQYF.

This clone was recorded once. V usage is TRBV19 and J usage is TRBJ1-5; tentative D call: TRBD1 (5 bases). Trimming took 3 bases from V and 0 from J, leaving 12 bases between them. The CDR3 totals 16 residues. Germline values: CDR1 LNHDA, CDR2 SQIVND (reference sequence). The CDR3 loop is CASSISEGFSNQPQHF. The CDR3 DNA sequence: TGTGCCAGTAGTATTTCTGAGGGGTTTAGCAATCAGCCCCAGCATTTT.

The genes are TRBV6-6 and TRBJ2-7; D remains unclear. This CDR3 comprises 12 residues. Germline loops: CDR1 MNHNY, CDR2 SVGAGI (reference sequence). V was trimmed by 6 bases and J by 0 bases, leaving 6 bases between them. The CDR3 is CASSPGSYEQYF. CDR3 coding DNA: TGTGCCAGCAGCCCGGGCTCCTACGAGCAGTACTTC.

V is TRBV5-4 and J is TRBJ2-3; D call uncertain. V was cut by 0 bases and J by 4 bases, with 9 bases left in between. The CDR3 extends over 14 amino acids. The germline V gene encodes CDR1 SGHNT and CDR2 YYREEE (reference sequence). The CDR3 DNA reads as TGTGCCAGCAGCTTGGTGTCTGGGGCAGATACGCAGTATTTT. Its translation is CASSLVSGADTQYF. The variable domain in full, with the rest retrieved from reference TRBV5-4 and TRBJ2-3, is ETGVTQSPTHLIKTRGQQVTLRCSSQSGHNTVSWYQQALGQGPQFIFQYYREEENGRGNFPPRFSGLQFPNYSSELNVNALELDDSALYLCASSLVSGADTQYFGPGTRLTVL.

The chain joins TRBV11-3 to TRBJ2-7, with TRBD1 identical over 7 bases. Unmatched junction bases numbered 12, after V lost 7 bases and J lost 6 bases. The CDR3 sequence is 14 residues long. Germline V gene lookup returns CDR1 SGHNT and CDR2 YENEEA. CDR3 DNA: TGTGCCAGCACCCAAGGACAGGCCTCCAGCGAGCAGTACTTC. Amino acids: CASTQGQASSEQYF.

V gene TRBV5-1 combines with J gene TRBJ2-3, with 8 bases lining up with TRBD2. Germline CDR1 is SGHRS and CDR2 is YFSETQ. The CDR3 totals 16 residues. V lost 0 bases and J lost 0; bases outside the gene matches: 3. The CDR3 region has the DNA TGCGCCAGCAGCTTGGGTTCTAGCGGGAGCACAGATACGCAGTATTTT. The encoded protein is CASSLGSSGSTDTQYF. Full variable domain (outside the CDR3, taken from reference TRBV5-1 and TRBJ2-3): KAGVTQTPRYLIKTRGQQVTLSCSPISGHRSVSWYQQTPGQGLQFLFEYFSETQRNKGNFPGRFSGRQFSNSRSEMNVSTLELGDSALYLCASSLGSSGSTDTQYFGPGTRLTVL.

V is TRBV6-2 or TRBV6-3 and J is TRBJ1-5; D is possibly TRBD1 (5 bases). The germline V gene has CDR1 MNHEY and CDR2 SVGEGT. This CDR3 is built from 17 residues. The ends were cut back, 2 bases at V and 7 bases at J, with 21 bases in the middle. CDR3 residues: CASSYHSPSPGKQPQHF. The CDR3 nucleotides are TGTGCCAGCAGTTACCATTCTCCCAGCCCAGGGAAGCAGCCCCAGCATTTT.

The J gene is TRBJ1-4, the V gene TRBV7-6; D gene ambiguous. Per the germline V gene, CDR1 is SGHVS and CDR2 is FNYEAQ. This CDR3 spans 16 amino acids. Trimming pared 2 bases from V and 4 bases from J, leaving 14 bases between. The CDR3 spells CASSLSGRTDNEKLFF. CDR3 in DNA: TGTGCCAGCAGCTTAAGTGGCCGAACAGATAATGAAAAACTGTTTTTT. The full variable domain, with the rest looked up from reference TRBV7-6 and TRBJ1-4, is GAGVSQSPRYKVTKRGQDVALRCDPISGHVSLYWYRQALGQGPEFLTYFNYEAQQDKSGLPNDRFSAERPEGSISTLTIQRTEQRDSAMYRCASSLSGRTDNEKLFFGSGTQLSVL.

The CDR3 coding sequence is TGTGCCAGTAGTATTGGTGTCGGGGGGGCATCTGGAAACACCATATATTTT. Its protein product is CASSIGVGGASGNTIYF. V is TRBV19 and J is TRBJ1-3, with TRBD1 as a possible D gene (6 bases). V dropped 3 bases and J dropped 1 base, with 16 bases sitting between them. CDR3 length equals 17 residues. Germline V lookup: CDR1 LNHDA, CDR2 SQIVND (reference sequence).

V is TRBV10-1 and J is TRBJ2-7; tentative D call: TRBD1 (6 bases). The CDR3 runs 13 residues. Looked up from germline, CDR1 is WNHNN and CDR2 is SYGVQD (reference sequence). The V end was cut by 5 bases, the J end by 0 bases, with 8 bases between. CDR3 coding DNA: TGCGCCAGCAGTAGGGGGTTCTCCTACGAGCAGTACTTC. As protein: CASSRGFSYEQYF.